The 7 T cell receptor beta chains below were found in one sample sequenced in a study of pediatric ulcerative colitis. The data were produced by immunoSEQ multiplex PCR, yet TCRdb's version contains in-frame clones alone and is incomplete. This table has tens of thousands of clones, about nine tenths appearing once. Sample: blood. Receptors were obtained from a boy between 10 and 17 years old with severe ulcerative colitis.

The chain combines TRBV5-1 with TRBJ2-7; D remains ambiguous. The V end was cut by 0 bases, the J end by 0 bases, with 7 bases between. This CDR3 region has 14 residues. Germline V gene data show CDR1 as SGHRS and CDR2 as YFSETQ. CDR3 in DNA: TGCGCCAGCAGCTTGGACACCGTCTCCTACGAGCAGTACTTC. This translates into CASSLDTVSYEQYF.

This chain connects TRBV7-9 to TRBJ2-3; 10 nucleotides agree with TRBD2. The CDR3 has 18 amino acids. Germline trimming cut 1 base from V and 4 bases from J; bases unmatched to any gene: 11. The germline V gene encodes CDR1 SEHNR and CDR2 FQNEAQ (reference sequence). This CDR3 is CASSLVFRLAGESDTQYF. The CDR3 DNA reads as TGTGCCAGCAGCTTAGTCTTTCGGCTAGCGGGAGAGTCAGATACGCAGTATTTT.

The rearrangement joins TRBV2 to TRBJ2-5; no clear D. V lost 4 bases, J lost 2 bases, and 5 bases lay in between. The CDR3 totals 12 residues. Germline loops: CDR1 SNHLY, CDR2 FYNNEI. The CDR3 bases are TGTGCCAGCAGTGTTCCGCAAGAGACCCAGTACTTC. It yields the protein CASSVPQETQYF.

The chain recombines TRBV19 with TRBJ1-1; D gene unclear. Per germline, CDR1 LNHDA and CDR2 SQIVND (reference sequence). V lost 10 bases to trimming and J lost 6 bases, with 21 bases between them. The CDR3 consists of 14 residues. The CDR3 DNA sequence: TGTGCCACCACGCCTGCTGGGTTTGTAGCTGAAGCTTTCTTT. Translation: CATTPAGFVAEAFF.

The rearrangement joins TRBV7-2 to TRBJ2-5; maybe TRBD2 (6 bases). The CDR3 is 13 residues long. The V end lost 5 bases, the J end lost 5 bases, and 12 bases lay between the germline ends. In germline, CDR1 is SGHTA, CDR2 FQGNSA. CDR3 in DNA: TGTGCCAGCAGCGGAGATGGGACTGAGACCCAGTACTTC. Its protein product is CASSGDGTETQYF.

The V call is TRBV25-1, the J call TRBJ2-3; 7 bases line up with TRBD2. The CDR3 runs to 17 residues. The junction had 9 bases not matched to a gene; V was cut back by 1 base and J by 2 bases. Per germline, CDR1 MGHDK and CDR2 SYGVNS. CDR3 in amino acids: CASSESLIAGFTDTQYF. The CDR3 DNA sequence: TGTGCCAGCAGTGAATCCCTTATAGCGGGTTTCACAGATACGCAGTATTTT.

V gene TRBV5-6 combines with J gene TRBJ2-5, with TRBD2 matching 8 bases. CDR3 length: 14 amino acids. From germline, CDR1 is SGHDT and CDR2 YYEEEE. V shed 4 bases and J 5 bases; nucleotides not matched to a gene: 7. The CDR3 is CASSLSGGGETQYF. CDR3 nucleotides: TGTGCCAGCAGCCTCTCGGGAGGGGGGGAGACCCAGTACTTC.